This TCR beta chain was captured by sequencing in a study of control samples from healthy donors and cancer patients. Some clones are missing from TCRdb's copy, which holds only in-frame ones; the method was immunoSEQ multiplex PCR. The data contain some 130,000 clones, roughly 90% of them singletons. Germline V gene data show CDR1 as MNHEY and CDR2 as SVGAGI. Germline trimming cut 10 bases from V and 5 bases from J; bases unmatched to any gene: 5. This CDR3 is built from 15 residues. This TCR derives from a woman in her forties or fifties in good health. This chain joins TRBV6-5 and TRBJ2-2, with 15 nucleotides matching TRBD2. Sequences were obtained from blood. CDR3 loop: CAIHGLAGGTGELFF. The DNA for the CDR3 is TGTGCCATCCATGGACTAGCGGGAGGGACCGGGGAGCTGTTTTTT.